This T cell receptor (beta chain) was captured by sequencing in a study of blood T cells in healthy people across ages. Trimming shortened V by 0 bases and J by 0 bases, and 12 bases separated the two germline ends. The CDR3 loop spans 17 amino acids. In germline, CDR1 is MGHRA, CDR2 YSYEKL. Primed by a sample-barcoded 5' primer and a J-beta primer mix, a second PCR proceeded for about 7 to 12 cycles. Using its own MiXCR run on the 5' RACE reads, TCRdb lists one record per CDR3 protein. The profile shows some 1.4 million distinct CDR3 sequences, 42% of them singletons. The receptor was isolated from a woman younger than 35 in good health. The specimen was blood. The J gene is TRBJ2-4, the V gene TRBV4-1; D remains unclear. The CDR3: CASSQDRTVLAKNIQYF. Written as DNA, the CDR3 is TGCGCCAGCAGCCAAGACCGGACGGTCCTAGCCAAAAACATTCAGTACTTC.